The clone carrying this T cell receptor beta chain has a handful of counts. Its antigen remains unidentified. This record comes from a study of beta chain features in type 1 diabetes. Across the study: Sorted cells, approximately 100,000,000 in number, were examined across all samples.

The CDR3 is 11 amino acids. Looked up from germline, CDR1 is MGHRA and CDR2 is YSYEKL. The trim removed 5 bases at V and 10 bases at J, leaving 2 bases unmatched. Study observations and caveats: The study found fewer insertions and more deletions at VDJ junctions in type 1 diabetes patients. Shorter templates may be favored by PCR, equally so in patients and controls. Any role of HLA type in TCRB rearrangement remained unresolved here. Among patients with Type 1 diabetes, TCRB CDR3s were moderately but significantly shorter in every one of the four CD4+ subsets.

The entirety of the isolated RNA underwent reverse transcription, so expressed TCRB transcripts were sequenced. Measured with immunoSEQ multiplex PCR; TCRdb has only the in-frame clones, and not every one. The sample gives hundreds of thousands of clones, around 15% of which show up once; around 0.04% is in the top ten. This receptor was identified in a young man with type 1 diabetes. The chain couples TRBV4-1 to TRBJ2-1, with 7 bases aligning to TRBD2. The sample was naive CD4+ T cells from blood. The CDR3 reads CASSGGGEQFF. The CDR3 region has the DNA TGCGCCAGCAGCGGGGGAGGGGAGCAGTTCTTC.